This is a list of T cell receptor beta chains from one sample in a study of shared clonotypes between healthy human individuals. TCRdb keeps only in-frame clones here, not all; method: immunoSEQ multiplex PCR. There are over a million clones in the sample; about 77% occur only once, and around 1.5% lies in the top ten. The sequencing input was memory CD4+ T cells sorted from blood. Every receptor here comes from a man aged 18 to 29 in good health. The CDR3 runs from the conserved cysteine through the conserved F or W. A D gene is named only where the DNA matches it firmly. Clone size is shown for a subset of rows, as once, few, many or a class of expanded clone.

V gene	clone size	J gene	D gene	CDR3 DNA	CDR3 protein
TRBV13	-	TRBJ2-1	TRBD2	TGTGCCAGCAGCTTCATCGGACTAGCGGGGACGAACAATGAGCAGTTCTTC	CASSFIGLAGTNNEQFF
TRBV11-3	-	TRBJ2-1	-	TGTGCCAGCAGCAGAGGGACGGGTTCGATGGGGTATGAGCAGTTCTTC	CASSRGTGSMGYEQFF
TRBV7-2	once	TRBJ2-5	-	TGTGCCAGCAGCTCTGGGACAATGGAGACCCAGTACTTC	CASSSGTMETQYF
TRBV2	-	TRBJ2-7	-	TGTGCCAGCAGTGATCGGGGAGCGACCTACGAGCAGTACTTC	CASSDRGATYEQYF
TRBV28	-	TRBJ2-7	TRBD1	TGTGCCAGCAGTTTCAATGACAGGGTGTACGAGCAGTACTTC	CASSFNDRVYEQYF
TRBV7-8	few	TRBJ2-1	-	TGTGCCAGCAGCTTAGTCTTCGGCGAGCAGTTCTTC	CASSLVFGEQFF
TRBV28	-	TRBJ1-1	-	TGTGCCAGCACCAAGCAAACATGGACGGGGCAGGAGGACACTGAAGCTTTCTTT	CASTKQTWTGQEDTEAFF
TRBV4-2	-	TRBJ2-1	-	TGTGCCAGCAGCCAAGACTCCACGGGTGCCTACAATGAGCAGTTCTTC	CASSQDSTGAYNEQFF
TRBV30	-	TRBJ1-6	TRBD1	TGTGCCTGGAGCGGGACAGGGGCTTCACCCCTCCACTTT	CAWSGTGASPLHF
TRBV4-3	-	TRBJ1-4	-	TGCGCCAGCAGCCAATCTAGGTTGTCAACTAATGAAAAACTGTTTTTT	CASSQSRLSTNEKLFF
TRBV7-8	-	TRBJ2-5	-	TGTGCCAGTCTTCCACTACAGGGTCGGCGGGAGACCCAGTACTTC	CASLPLQGRRETQYF
TRBV5-1	-	TRBJ2-7	-	TGCGCCAGCAGCCCCCTTTTGGCCTACGAGCAGTACTTC	CASSPLLAYEQYF
TRBV5-1	-	TRBJ1-5	-	TGCGCCAGCAGCTCAGACACTGGAGGCAATCAGCCCCAGCATTTT	CASSSDTGGNQPQHF
TRBV7-3	-	TRBJ2-5	-	TGTGCCAGCAGCCAAGGAGGGAGATCAGAGACCCAGTACTTC	CASSQGGRSETQYF
TRBV5-1	-	TRBJ2-5	-	TGCGCCAGCAGCTTAGAACAAGAGACCCAGTACTTC	CASSLEQETQYF
TRBV4-1	-	TRBJ1-3	-	TGCGCCAGCAGCCCTGAAGGAGGGGGGTACTCTGGAAACACCATATATTTT	CASSPEGGGYSGNTIYF
TRBV23-1	-	TRBJ2-3	-	TGCGCCATCCTACCAAGGGGAGATACGCAGTATTTT	CAILPRGDTQYF
TRBV30	-	TRBJ2-2	-	TGTGCCTGGAGTGTTGGAGGTACCACCGGGGAGCTGTTTTTT	CAWSVGGTTGELFF
TRBV4-3	few	TRBJ2-7	TRBD2	TGCGCCAGCAGCCAAGATCTAGCGGCCTTATACGAGCAGTACTTC	CASSQDLAALYEQYF
TRBV4-3	-	TRBJ2-7	TRBD2	TGCGCCAGCAGCCAAGATCATCCTAGCGGGAGAGAGCAGTACTTC	CASSQDHPSGREQYF
TRBV4-1	once	TRBJ2-3	-	TGCGCCAGCAGCCCTCCCAGGGCAGGGACCACAGATACGCAGTATTTT	CASSPPRAGTTDTQYF
TRBV25-1	-	TRBJ2-3	-	TGTGCCAGCAGTGAAGTCAGGTTCACAGATACGCAGTATTTT	CASSEVRFTDTQYF
TRBV10-3	-	TRBJ2-3	-	TGTGCCATCGGGGTAGGGGGGGGCGCAGATACGCAGTATTTT	CAIGVGGGADTQYF
TRBV7-2	-	TRBJ2-7	TRBD1	TGTGCCAGCAGCAAGACAGGAACGACAGGGTTTTACTACGAGCAGTACTTC	CASSKTGTTGFYYEQYF
TRBV7-9	few	TRBJ1-5	TRBD1	TGTGCCAGCAGCACCGGGACAGGCCGTTATAGCAATCAGCCCCAGCATTTT	CASSTGTGRYSNQPQHF
TRBV11-2	-	TRBJ2-1	-	TGTGCCAGCAGCTTCCGGGACACGGATGGGAAGCAGTTCTTC	CASSFRDTDGKQFF
TRBV5-1	-	TRBJ1-2	-	TGCGCCAGCAGCTTGGGACCCGCGGGAGGCTACACCTTC	CASSLGPAGGYTF
TRBV4-1	-	TRBJ2-3	TRBD2	TGCGCCAGCAGCCAAGCCCCAGCGGGAGCCGATACGCAGTATTTT	CASSQAPAGADTQYF
TRBV11-2	few	TRBJ2-3	-	TGTGCCAGCAGCTTAGATATGCGGGCAGGCACAGATACGCAGTATTTT	CASSLDMRAGTDTQYF
TRBV11-2	-	TRBJ2-7	TRBD2	TGTGCCAGCAGCCGAGGGTGGCTAGCGGGATCCGACGAGCAGTACTTC	CASSRGWLAGSDEQYF
TRBV2	few	TRBJ1-2	-	TGTGCCAGCAGTGACGGGGCCACCTTGACCTTC	CASSDGATLTF
TRBV2	-	TRBJ2-7	TRBD2	TGTGCCAGCAGTGATCCCGGGGGGGCCTACGAGCAGTACTTC	CASSDPGGAYEQYF
TRBV7-7	-	TRBJ1-1	TRBD1	TGTGCTAGCAGCAGGGGGCCGGACACTGAAGCTTTCTTT	CASSRGPDTEAFF
TRBV7-6	-	TRBJ2-3	TRBD2	TGTGCCAGCAGCTTAGGCGCGGGAGCGGGGAGCACAGATACGCAGTATTTT	CASSLGAGAGSTDTQYF
TRBV9	once	TRBJ1-3	-	TGTGCCAGCAGCCCGGGGGGGATCTCTGGAAACACCATATATTTT	CASSPGGISGNTIYF
TRBV9	-	TRBJ2-3	-	TGTGCCAGCAGCGTTGGGACTCCCAAAGGGGATACGCAGTATTTT	CASSVGTPKGDTQYF
TRBV9	-	TRBJ2-2	-	TGTGCCAGCAGCGCCCCCATTCGTAAGGACGGCCTCCGTTTTTTT	CASSAPIRKDGLRFF
TRBV4-3	-	TRBJ2-2	-	TGCGCCAGCAGCCAAGTTGAGGGTACCGGGGAGCTGTTTTTT	CASSQVEGTGELFF
TRBV9	-	TRBJ2-5	TRBD1	TGTGCCAGCAGCGGGGGGACAGAAGAGACCCAGTACTTC	CASSGGTEETQYF
TRBV28	-	TRBJ1-5	TRBD1	TGTGCCAGCAGCGACAGGGCATGGCCCCAGCATTTT	CASSDRAWPQHF
TRBV4-2	-	TRBJ2-3	-	TGTGCCAGCAGCCGACTGCTACCAGATACGCAGTATTTT	CASSRLLPDTQYF
TRBV5-1	few	TRBJ2-2	-	TGCGCCAGCAGCCAGGGTGGGGAAACCGGGGAGCTGTTTTTT	CASSQGGETGELFF
TRBV14	-	TRBJ2-2	TRBD1	TGTGCCAGCAGCCGGAGGAGACAGGGGAACGGGGAGCTGTTTTTT	CASSRRRQGNGELFF
TRBV11-2	-	TRBJ1-1	-	TGTGCCAGCTCCGCTTTGGGGGGTCTCTTGGGGACTGAAGCTTTCTTT	CASSALGGLLGTEAFF
TRBV5-1	-	TRBJ2-7	TRBD2	TGCGCCAGCAGCTTGGACTTAGCGGGGGCCCGGGGGGCCTACGAGCAGTACTTC	CASSLDLAGARGAYEQYF
TRBV5-6	once	TRBJ2-6	-	TGTGCCAGCAGCCGGGGCAGCTCTGGGGCCAACGTCCTGACTTTC	CASSRGSSGANVLTF
TRBV25-1	-	TRBJ2-1	-	TGTGCCAGCAGTGAATCTCCCCCGAGCTCCTACAATGAGCAGTTCTTC	CASSESPPSSYNEQFF
TRBV7-9	-	TRBJ2-7	TRBD1	TGTGCCAGCAGCTCAAAACGACAGGGGCCTTCGTCCTACGAGCAGTACTTC	CASSSKRQGPSSYEQYF